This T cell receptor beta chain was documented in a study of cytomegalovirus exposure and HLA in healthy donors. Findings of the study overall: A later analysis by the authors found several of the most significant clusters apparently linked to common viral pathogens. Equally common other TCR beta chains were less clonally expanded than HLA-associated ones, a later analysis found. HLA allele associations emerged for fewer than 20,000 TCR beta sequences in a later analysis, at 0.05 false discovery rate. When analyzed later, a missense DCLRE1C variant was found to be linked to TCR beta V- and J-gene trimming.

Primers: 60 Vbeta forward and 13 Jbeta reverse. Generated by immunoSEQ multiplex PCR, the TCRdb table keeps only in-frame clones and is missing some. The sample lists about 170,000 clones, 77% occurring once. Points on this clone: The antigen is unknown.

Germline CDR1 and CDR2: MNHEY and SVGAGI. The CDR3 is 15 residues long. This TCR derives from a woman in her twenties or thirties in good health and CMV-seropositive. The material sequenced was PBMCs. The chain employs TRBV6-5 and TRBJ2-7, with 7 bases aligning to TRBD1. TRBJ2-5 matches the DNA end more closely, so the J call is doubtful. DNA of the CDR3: TGTGCCAGCAGAGATTCGGGACAGCTACAAGAGACCCAGTACTTC. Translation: CASRDSGQLQETQYF.